This TCR beta chain was captured by sequencing in a study of beta chain features in type 1 diabetes. Study-wide context: Across every sample, around 100,000,000 sorted cells were examined in total.

This clone showed up just a few times. As yet, its antigen is unknown. Study-wide points: Significant though moderate, a shortening of TCRB CDR3s appeared in all four CD4+ subsets of Type 1 diabetes patients. No resolution was reached here on whether HLA type influences TCRB rearrangement.

V dropped 3 bases and J dropped 4 bases, with 13 bases sitting between them. Germline assignment: CDR1 LNHDA and CDR2 SQIVND (reference sequence). CDR3 length: 16 residues. What was sequenced were expressed TCRB transcripts, since all of the isolated RNA had been reverse transcribed. Repertoires were generated with immunoSEQ multiplex PCR, while TCRdb's copy carries only in-frame clones and drops some. The data show 550,000 to 850,000 clones, 13% seen once. The sequence was collected from a man aged 18 to 30 with type 1 diabetes. Sample: naive CD4+ T cells from blood. The rearrangement links TRBV19 to TRBJ2-6, with a tentative D call TRBD2 (5 bases). CDR3 in DNA: TGTGCCAGTAGTATGACCAGACTATCCGGGGCCAACGTCCTGACTTTC. Its protein is CASSMTRLSGANVLTF.